The 5 T cell receptor beta chains reported below all come from one sample, sequenced in a study of T-cell reconstitution after alpha-beta-depleted transplantation in children (dated by TCRdb to about 2016). Libraries were prepared through PCR. Instrument used: Illumina HiSeq 2500. TCR library preparation used molecular barcoding, with unique molecular identifiers applied to normalize quantification of the TCRbeta repertoire. Starting from the raw public reads, TCRdb applied fastp trimming at Q25, assembled clones with MiXCR and retained in-frame beta chains. Under each unique CDR3 protein, matching rows form one entry showing the most common genes and DNA. The sample table shows 100,000 to 120,000 distinct CDR3 sequences, and about 9.4% are seen once. Of the sample, around 8.5% is held by the ten largest clones. The specimen was PBMCs from the stem cell graft donor, collected from the stem cell graft. The receptors come from a human donor who donated a stem cell graft to a child with acute lymphoblastic leukemia.

This clonotype was seen ten or more times. The chain employs TRBV12-3 or TRBV12-4 and TRBJ1-1; D is unclear. Trimming removed 7 bases at V and 1 base at J, with 10 bases between. The CDR3 sequence is 13 residues long. The CDR3 is CASTLIGNTEAFF. The CDR3 DNA reads as TGTGCCAGCACTCTTATTGGGAACACTGAAGCTTTCTTT.

This clonotype was recorded many times. This chain joins TRBV7-9 and TRBJ2-2; D is unresolved. Looked up from germline, CDR1 is SEHNR and CDR2 is FQNEAQ (reference sequence). V lost 4 bases and J 5 bases, leaving 11 bases between the germline ends. This CDR3 region has 14 residues. The CDR3 is CASSSKLPTGELFF. Written as DNA, the CDR3 is TGTGCCAGCAGCTCTAAACTTCCGACCGGGGAGCTGTTTTTT.

This clonotype was recorded many times. The chain has TRBV6-5 and TRBJ1-2; D is perhaps TRBD1 (5 bases). CDR1 and CDR2 from the germline V gene are MNHEY and SVGAGI. This CDR3 is built from 12 residues. The V end lost 6 bases, the J end lost 7 bases, and 12 bases lay between the germline ends. CDR3 amino acids: CASSTGGFGYTF. The CDR3 DNA sequence: TGTGCCAGCAGCACGGGGGGGTTTGGCTACACCTTC.

This clonotype was seen many times. V is TRBV4-3 and J is TRBJ2-2, with no clear D. Germline-derived CDR1 and CDR2 are LGHNA and YSLEER. The CDR3 has 14 residues. The V gene lost 0 bases and the J gene lost 8 bases, with 10 bases spanning the gap. The CDR3 region has the DNA TGCGCCAGCAGCCAAGACTATGAGGTTGGGGAGCTGTTTTTT. Its protein product is CASSQDYEVGELFF.

This clonotype was counted many times. This sequence joins TRBV27 and TRBJ1-1; 9 bases line up with TRBD1. CDR3 length: 15 residues. V dropped 6 bases and J dropped 1; count of bases not matched to a gene: 6. Germline V gene lookup returns CDR1 MNHEY and CDR2 SMNVEV (reference sequence). The CDR3 DNA is TGTGCCAGCAGGCCCTCGGGACAGGGGAACACTGAAGCTTTCTTT. Amino acids: CASRPSGQGNTEAFF.